A single TCR beta chain is shown here with its context. Its antigen is currently unknown. The sample originates from a study of T-cell reconstitution after alpha-beta-depleted transplantation in children. Study-level points and caveats: Counts and diversity of T cells one year after transplant came mostly from newly produced T cells. Reports say that about two months after transplant, the alpha-beta T cells came out of several hundred graft clones that had expanded.

The CDR3 has 14 residues. The J segment lost 2 bases and the V segment lost 5 bases, leaving 4 bases of the junction unmatched. The germline gives CDR1 SGHVS, CDR2 FNYEAQ. Construction of the TCRbeta library involved unique molecular identifiers. Each CDR3 protein is one row after TCRdb ran MiXCR on the PCR reads. The data hold fewer than 400,000 distinct CDR3 sequences, with around 25% observed a single time. The sample here was PBMCs, mostly from graft donor cells, taken 180 days after TCRalphabeta/CD19-depleted stem cell transplant. This sequence was found in a male patient younger than 18 who had a stem cell transplant for acute lymphoblastic leukemia, so the T cells may come from the graft donor. V gene TRBV7-6 combines with J gene TRBJ2-7; TRBD1 matches 9 bases. The DNA for the CDR3 is TGTGCCAGCAGCGACTACAGGGGGCCCTACGAGCAGTACTTC. Residues: CASSDYRGPYEQYF.